A single sample is the source of the 26 T cell receptor beta chains below, sequenced in a study of vaccination and CD4 T cells after COVID-19. Treatment defined: roughly ten-day PBMC culture with coronavirus spike peptide pools or control peptides (ViraFEST assay). These receptors' antigens are unknown. Cultured CD4+ T-cell DNA underwent Oncomine TCR Beta short-read sequencing. Each CDR3 protein gets one entry after TCRdb re-called the PCR reads with MiXCR. This table holds 13,000 or so distinct CDR3 sequences, roughly 44% found once. The sequenced sample was CD4+ T cells from blood, cultured in vitro. All receptors derive from a human donor who had recovered from COVID-19.

The chain recombines TRBV7-9 with TRBJ1-5; tentatively, D is TRBD1 (5 bases). There are 18 residues in the CDR3. The germline V and J ends were trimmed by 1 base and 7 bases, with 23 bases remaining between them. Germline V CDR1 and CDR2: SEHNR, FQNEAQ (reference sequence). Here the CDR3 reads CASSLERGPGSWGQPQHF. The DNA of the CDR3 is TGTGCCAGCAGCTTAGAGCGGGGCCCGGGTTCCTGGGGACAGCCCCAGCATTTT.

Only a few counts were recorded for this clonotype. The chain combines TRBV15 with TRBJ1-1, with 7 nucleotides matching TRBD1. There are 17 residues in the CDR3. Trimming took 1 base from V and 2 from J; bases not matched to a gene: 10. The germline V gene has CDR1 LNHNV and CDR2 YYDKDF (reference sequence). CDR3 coding DNA: TGTGCCACCAGCAGAGCCCAGGGGGGTTGGGTTAACACTGAAGCTTTCTTT. It specifies CATSRAQGGWVNTEAFF.

The sample holds a few counts of this clonotype. The gene calls are TRBV5-4 and TRBJ1-2; a weak D match, TRBD1 (5 bases). The V end lost 3 bases, the J end lost 2 bases, and 8 bases lay between the germline ends. This CDR3 contains 13 residues. The germline V gene encodes CDR1 SGHNT and CDR2 YYREEE (reference sequence). This CDR3 reads CASSSAGNYGYTF. Written as DNA, the CDR3 is TGTGCCAGCAGCTCTGCAGGGAACTATGGCTACACCTTC.

This sequence joins TRBV2 and TRBJ2-1; unclear D gene. Germline-derived CDR1 and CDR2 are SNHLY and FYNNEI. The CDR3 sequence is 15 residues long. Trimming stripped 8 bases from V and 2 bases from J, with 16 bases between. The CDR3 loop reads CASWGYSNPYNEQFF. CDR3 nucleotide sequence: TGTGCCAGCTGGGGTTATAGCAACCCCTACAATGAGCAGTTCTTC.

The chain's CDR3 is CSAPITYNEQFF. The CDR3 DNA follows: TGCAGTGCGCCTATAACCTACAATGAGCAGTTCTTC. The chain recombines TRBV20-1 with TRBJ2-1; D call uncertain. V was cut by 6 bases and J by 2 bases, with 8 bases left in between. Germline CDR1 reads DFQATT; CDR2 reads SNEGSKA (reference sequence). This CDR3 region has 12 residues.

A few counts support this clonotype. The chain is built from TRBV20-1 and TRBJ1-2; no firm D call. Looked up from germline, CDR1 is DFQATT and CDR2 is SNEGSKA (reference sequence). The CDR3 has 12 residues. Trimming left V 0 bases short and J 4 bases short, with 6 bases between. The CDR3 region is CSARDPSYGYTF. Written as DNA, the CDR3 is TGCAGTGCTAGAGACCCCAGCTATGGCTACACCTTC.

The CDR3, as DNA: TGTGCCAGCAGCTACAGGGTCACCGGGGGCTCAGATACGCAGTATTTT. This codes for CASSYRVTGGSDTQYF. The rearrangement links TRBV13 to TRBJ2-3, with D possibly being TRBD1 or TRBD2 (6 bases each). This CDR3 region has 16 residues. V gave up 4 bases and J gave up 4 bases, with 18 bases separating them. CDR1 is PRHDT, CDR2 FYEKMQ, per germline (reference sequence).

The chain links TRBV6-7 to TRBJ2-1; D is unclear. TRBV6-7 is noted as an ORF with a role that remains uncertain. V was trimmed by 0 bases and J by 6 bases, leaving 9 bases between them. The CDR3 spans 14 residues. CDR3 in amino acids: CASSYSGSINEQFF. For the CDR3, the DNA is TGTGCCAGCAGTTACTCCGGGTCGATCAATGAGCAGTTCTTC.

A single count supports this clonotype. J is TRBJ2-2 and V is TRBV5-4; D unclear. The CDR3 length is 15 residues. Per germline, CDR1 SGHNT and CDR2 YYREEE (reference sequence). V was pared by 3 bases and J by 5 bases, with 14 bases between. CDR3 amino acids: CASSSGRSVTGELFF. CDR3 nucleotide sequence: TGTGCCAGCAGCTCGGGCCGTTCCGTTACCGGGGAGCTGTTTTTT.

The table lists this clonotype with a few counts. The rearrangement uses TRBV7-6 and TRBJ1-6, with D possibly matching TRBD1 (6 bases). The CDR3 extends over 15 amino acids. Germline V gives CDR1 SGHVS, CDR2 FNYEAQ. V was shortened by 5 bases and J by 3 bases, with 11 bases between the two germline ends. CDR3 in amino acids: CASSPQGFYNSPLHF. CDR3 DNA sequence: TGTGCCAGCAGCCCACAGGGCTTCTATAATTCACCCCTCCACTTT.

This clonotype came up once. The chain couples TRBV5-1 to TRBJ1-1; D ambiguous. V lost 2 bases to trimming and J lost 1 base, with 18 bases between them. The CDR3 sequence is 17 residues long. Looked up from germline, CDR1 is SGHRS and CDR2 is YFSETQ. CDR3 protein: CASSFQPGNIPNTEAFF. The CDR3 nucleotides read TGCGCCAGCAGCTTCCAACCAGGAAACATACCGAACACTGAAGCTTTCTTT.

The J gene is TRBJ1-1, the V gene TRBV5-1; 7 nucleotides line up with TRBD1. With 2 bases clipped from V and 7 bases from J, the junction kept 8 bases outside the gene matches. The CDR3 spans 14 residues. Germline values: CDR1 SGHRS, CDR2 YFSETQ. CDR3 sequence reads: CASSLFYRDSEAFF. The CDR3 region has the DNA TGCGCCAGCAGCTTATTCTACCGGGACAGTGAAGCTTTCTTT.

The J gene is TRBJ2-3, the V gene TRBV9, with D unresolved. The ends were cut back, 0 bases at V and 2 bases at J, with 7 bases in the middle. The CDR3 has 14 amino acids. Germline V lookup: CDR1 SGDLS, CDR2 YYNGEE. In DNA form, the CDR3 reads TGTGCCAGCAGCGTAGCCTACCCCACAGATACGCAGTATTTT. This translates into CASSVAYPTDTQYF.

This clonotype was seen more than once but under ten times. The chain is built from TRBV20-1 and TRBJ2-2; TRBD2 agrees at 15 bases. Germline trimming cut 6 bases from V and 1 base from J; bases unmatched to any gene: 6. This CDR3 comprises 17 residues. Germline CDR1 DFQATT, CDR2 SNEGSKA (reference sequence). In nucleotides, the CDR3 is TGCAGTGCCATCCCGGGACTAGCGGGGGGGAACACCGGGGAGCTGTTTTTT. Amino acids: CSAIPGLAGGNTGELFF.

This clonotype showed up just a few times. The rearrangement uses TRBV12-3 or TRBV12-4 and TRBJ2-3; D call uncertain. V lost 7 bases and J lost 5, with 10 bases in between. The CDR3 totals 12 residues. The CDR3 DNA reads TGTGCCAGCACCCTTGGGCTAGATACGCAGTATTTT. It codes for CASTLGLDTQYF.

The gene calls are TRBV10-3 and TRBJ2-1, with 10 nucleotides matching TRBD2. CDR1 is ENHRY, CDR2 SYGVKD, per germline. This CDR3 comprises 14 residues. V lost 7 bases, J lost 6 bases, and 6 bases stayed unmatched. DNA for the CDR3: TGTGCCATCATGAGCGGGGGGGCAGGCAATGAGCAGTTCTTC. Protein product: CAIMSGGAGNEQFF.

V gene TRBV2 combines with J gene TRBJ1-2, with D perhaps matching TRBD1 (6 bases). Germline V gene sequence: CDR1 SNHLY, CDR2 FYNNEI. This CDR3 is built from 14 residues. V lost 8 bases and J lost 4, with 17 bases in between. As DNA, the CDR3 is TGTGCCAGCGCCGAGGCAGGGGCTCTCTATGGCTACACCTTC. It translates to CASAEAGALYGYTF. The variable domain in full, with the rest retrieved from reference TRBV2 and TRBJ1-2, is EPEVTQTPSHQVTQMGQEVILRCVPISNHLYFYWYRQILGQKVEFLVSFYNNEISEKSEIFDDQFSVERPDGSNFTLKIRSTKLEDSAMYFCASAEAGALYGYTFGSGTRLTVV.

The V and J genes are TRBV7-9 and TRBJ1-1; D gene unclear. The CDR3 has 14 residues. Germline CDR1 reads SEHNR; CDR2 reads FQNEAQ (reference sequence). V was shortened by 8 bases and J by 4 bases, with 17 bases between the two germline ends. CDR3 amino acids: CASVPPWESTEAFF. Here the CDR3 DNA reads TGTGCCAGCGTCCCGCCGTGGGAGAGCACTGAAGCTTTCTTT.

The V call is TRBV10-3, the J call TRBJ1-6, with 11 bases identical to TRBD1. The CDR3 spans 16 residues. Germline loops: CDR1 ENHRY, CDR2 SYGVKD. V gave up 0 bases and J gave up 7 bases; unmatched junction bases: 2. The CDR3 DNA is TGTGCCATCAGTGAGTCAGGGACAGGGGGAAATTCACCCCTCCACTTT. It translates to CAISESGTGGNSPLHF.

This chain connects TRBV7-8 to TRBJ1-1, with D possibly matching TRBD1 (6 bases). The CDR3 consists of 13 residues. V lost 4 bases to trimming and J lost 6 bases, with 12 bases between them. Germline CDR1 SGHVS, CDR2 FQNEAQ. The CDR3 DNA is TGTGCCAGCAGCTCACAGGGTTTCGCTGAAGCTTTCTTT. Translating gives CASSSQGFAEAFF.

This clonotype came up a few times. The rearrangement joins TRBV7-9 to TRBJ1-6, with D possibly TRBD1 on 5 matching bases. From germline, CDR1 is SEHNR and CDR2 FQNEAQ (reference sequence). The CDR3 is 14 residues long. Trimming removed 0 bases at V and 7 bases at J, with 7 bases between. The CDR3 DNA reads TGTGCCAGCAGCTTAGCGTCAGGGAATTCACCCCTCCACTTT. It specifies CASSLASGNSPLHF.

There are a few counts of this clonotype. CDR3 sequence: CASSPTGSGADTQYF. The DNA of the CDR3 is TGTGCCAGCTCACCTACAGGGTCCGGGGCAGATACGCAGTATTTT. This rearrangement joins TRBV18 to TRBJ2-3, with a possible D match to TRBD1 (6 bases). Trimming removed 3 bases at V and 4 bases at J, with 14 bases between. The CDR3 length is 15 residues. Germline V gene lookup returns CDR1 KGHSH and CDR2 LQKENI.

The rearrangement joins TRBV12-3 or TRBV12-4 to TRBJ1-1, with D perhaps TRBD1 (6 bases). Trimming stripped 2 bases from V and 2 bases from J, with 12 bases between. This CDR3 is built from 15 residues. The DNA of the CDR3 is TGTGCCAGCAGTTTAAGGCGTGGGGGCAACACTGAAGCTTTCTTT. Its protein is CASSLRRGGNTEAFF.

There are a few counts of this clonotype. The rearrangement joins TRBV2 to TRBJ2-3; D may correspond to TRBD1 or TRBD2 (6 bases each). Germline V lookup: CDR1 SNHLY, CDR2 FYNNEI. Trimming left V 3 bases short and J 1 base short, with 23 bases between. There are 19 residues in the CDR3. DNA of the CDR3: TGTGCCAGCAGTGAGGGGGGTGGGGGCCTCTGGCCAGGCACAGATACGCAGTATTTT. Translation: CASSEGGGGLWPGTDTQYF.

CDR3 DNA: TGTGCCAGCTACTCAGAGCGGGGGGAATACACAGATACGCAGTATTTT. Translated: CASYSERGEYTDTQYF. The rearrangement links TRBV18 to TRBJ2-3; 9 positions match TRBD2. Trimming at V came to 7 bases and at J to 2 bases, leaving 10 bases not matched to a gene. CDR1 KGHSH and CDR2 LQKENI come from the germline V gene. This CDR3 comprises 16 residues.

The rearrangement uses TRBV7-9 and TRBJ1-3, with D hard to call. The CDR3 loop spans 13 amino acids. In germline, CDR1 is SEHNR, CDR2 FQNEAQ (reference sequence). V was clipped by 2 bases and J by 9 bases, with 11 bases between them. CDR3 in amino acids: CASSLSFFATIYF. CDR3 sequence (DNA): TGTGCCAGCAGCTTAAGTTTCTTCGCCACCATATATTTT.